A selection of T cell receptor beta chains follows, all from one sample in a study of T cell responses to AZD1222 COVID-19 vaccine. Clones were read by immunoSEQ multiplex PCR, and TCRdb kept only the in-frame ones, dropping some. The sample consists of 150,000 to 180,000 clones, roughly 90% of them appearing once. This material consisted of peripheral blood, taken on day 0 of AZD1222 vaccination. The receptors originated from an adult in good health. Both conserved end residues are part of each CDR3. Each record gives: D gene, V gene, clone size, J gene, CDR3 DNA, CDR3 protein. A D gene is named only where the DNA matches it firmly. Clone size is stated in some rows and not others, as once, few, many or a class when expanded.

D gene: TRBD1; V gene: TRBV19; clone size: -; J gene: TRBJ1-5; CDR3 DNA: TGTGCCAGTAGTATAGGAGCAGGGGGCGGTCAGCCCCAGCATTTT; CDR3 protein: CASSIGAGGGQPQHF
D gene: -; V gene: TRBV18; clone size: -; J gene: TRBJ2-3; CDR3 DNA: TGTGCCAGCTCACAGGGGACTGGCGGAAATACGCAGTATTTT; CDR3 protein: CASSQGTGGNTQYF
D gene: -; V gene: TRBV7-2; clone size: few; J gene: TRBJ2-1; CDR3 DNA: TGTGCCAGCAGCTCGGGACTGATCACTGAGCAGTTCTTC; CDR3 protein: CASSSGLITEQFF
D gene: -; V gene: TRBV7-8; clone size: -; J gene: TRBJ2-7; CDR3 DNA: TGTGCCAGCAGCTTAGAATACGCCTACGAGCAGTACTTC; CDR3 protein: CASSLEYAYEQYF
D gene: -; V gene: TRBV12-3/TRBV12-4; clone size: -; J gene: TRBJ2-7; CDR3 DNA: TGTGCCAGCAGTTTAGGGGACGTCTACGAGCAGTACTTC; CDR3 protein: CASSLGDVYEQYF
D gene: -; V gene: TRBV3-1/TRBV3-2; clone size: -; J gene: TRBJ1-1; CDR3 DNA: TGTGCCAGCAGCCAAGTTTATTATCGGCGGAGTGGTGACACTGAAGCTTTCTTT; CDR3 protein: CASSQVYYRRSGDTEAFF
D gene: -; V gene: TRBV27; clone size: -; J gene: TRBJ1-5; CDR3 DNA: TGTGCCAGCAGTTTATCTCTGGCAGGGGGCAATCAGCCCCAGCATTTT; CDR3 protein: CASSLSLAGGNQPQHF
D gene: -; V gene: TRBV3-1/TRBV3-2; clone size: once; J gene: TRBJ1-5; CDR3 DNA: TGTGCCAGCAGCCAAGGGTGGCAGGGCAATCAGCCCCAGCATTTT; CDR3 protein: CASSQGWQGNQPQHF
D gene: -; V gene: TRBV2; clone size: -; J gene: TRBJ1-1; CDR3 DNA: TGTGCCAGCAGTGTATCCGGGGGGAACACTGAAGCTTTCTTT; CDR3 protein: CASSVSGGNTEAFF
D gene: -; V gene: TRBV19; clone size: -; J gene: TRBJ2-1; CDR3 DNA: TGTGCCAGTAGTGACCTCCTCACCTCCTACAATGAGCAGTTCTTC; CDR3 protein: CASSDLLTSYNEQFF
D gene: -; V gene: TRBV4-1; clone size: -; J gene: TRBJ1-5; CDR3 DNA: TGCGCCAGCAGCCAAGAGAGCTCAGGGGCGAACAATCAGCCCCAGCATTTT; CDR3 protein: CASSQESSGANNQPQHF
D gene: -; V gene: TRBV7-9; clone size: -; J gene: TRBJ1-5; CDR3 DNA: TGTGCCAGCAGCGCCGGGGCAAATAGCAATCAGCCCCAGCATTTT; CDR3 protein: CASSAGANSNQPQHF
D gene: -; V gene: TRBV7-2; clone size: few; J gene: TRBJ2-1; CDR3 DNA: TGTGCCTCCCAAAGGGGGGACTCCTACAATGAGCAGTTCTTC; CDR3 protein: CASQRGDSYNEQFF
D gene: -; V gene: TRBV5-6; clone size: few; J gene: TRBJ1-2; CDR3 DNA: TGTGCCAGCAGCTCGGGGGGAGGCTACACCTTC; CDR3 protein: CASSSGGGYTF
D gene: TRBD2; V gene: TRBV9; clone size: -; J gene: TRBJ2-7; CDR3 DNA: TGTGCCAGCAGCGTAGATGATGGGACTAGGTTTTTCGGGTTTACTAACGAGCAGTACTTC; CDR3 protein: CASSVDDGTRFFGFTNEQYF
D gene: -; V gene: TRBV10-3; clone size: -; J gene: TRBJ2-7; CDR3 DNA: TGTGCCATCAGGGGGACTGCCTACGAGCAGTACTTC; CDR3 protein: CAIRGTAYEQYF
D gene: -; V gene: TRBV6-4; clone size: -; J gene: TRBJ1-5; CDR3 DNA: TGTGCCAGCAGTATCAGGAATAGCAATCAGCCCCAGCATTTT; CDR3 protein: CASSIRNSNQPQHF
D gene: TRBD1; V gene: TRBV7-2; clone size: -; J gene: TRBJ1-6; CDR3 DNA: TGTGCCAGCAGCACCCGACAGGGGGCGAACTCACCCCTCCACTTT; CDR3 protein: CASSTRQGANSPLHF
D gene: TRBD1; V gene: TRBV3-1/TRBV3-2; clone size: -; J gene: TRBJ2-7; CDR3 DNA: TGTGCCAGCAGCGGGACAGTCTACGAGCAGTACTTC; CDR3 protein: CASSGTVYEQYF
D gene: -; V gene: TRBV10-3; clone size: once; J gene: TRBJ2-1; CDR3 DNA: TGTGCCATCAGTGAGACTAGTACCCGCAATGAGCAGTTCTTC; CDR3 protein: CAISETSTRNEQFF
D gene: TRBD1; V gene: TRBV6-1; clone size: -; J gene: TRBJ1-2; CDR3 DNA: TGTGCCAGCAGTGAAGAATCCAGGGGGCGAAGGGGCTACACCTTC; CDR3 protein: CASSEESRGRRGYTF
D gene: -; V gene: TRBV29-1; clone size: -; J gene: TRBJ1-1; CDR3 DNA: TGCAGCGTTGAAGCTCCGGCTTTCTTT; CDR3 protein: CSVEAPAFF
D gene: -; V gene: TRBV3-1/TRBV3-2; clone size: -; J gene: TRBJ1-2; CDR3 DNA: TGTGCCAGCAGCCAAGATCGGCCGGCGGTGGGCTACACCTTC; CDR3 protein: CASSQDRPAVGYTF
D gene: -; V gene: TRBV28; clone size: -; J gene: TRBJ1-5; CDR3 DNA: TGTGCCAGCAGTGTCCCGGGGACCGGCCAGCCCCAGCATTTT; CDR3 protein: CASSVPGTGQPQHF
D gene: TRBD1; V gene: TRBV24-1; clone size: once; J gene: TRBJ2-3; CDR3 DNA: TGTGCCACCAGTGATTTGAACAGGGGGCGCTCGGATACGCAGTATTTT; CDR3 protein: CATSDLNRGRSDTQYF
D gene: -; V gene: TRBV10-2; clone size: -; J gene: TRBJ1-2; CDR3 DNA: TGCGCCAGCAGTGAGAGCAGTAACTATGGCTACACCTTC; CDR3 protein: CASSESSNYGYTF
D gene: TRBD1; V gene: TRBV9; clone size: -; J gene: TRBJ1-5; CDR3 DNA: TGTGCCAGCAGCGAGGGACAGGGGGCCGGCAATCAGCCCCAGCATTTT; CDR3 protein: CASSEGQGAGNQPQHF
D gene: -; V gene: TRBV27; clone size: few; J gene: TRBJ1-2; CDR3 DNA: TGTGCCAGCAGTTTAACAGCTACTAACTATGGCTACACCTTC; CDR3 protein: CASSLTATNYGYTF
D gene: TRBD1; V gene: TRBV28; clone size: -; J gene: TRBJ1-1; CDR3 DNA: TGTGCCGGCCGGGACAGGGATTATGGCACTGAAGCTTTCTTT; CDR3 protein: CAGRDRDYGTEAFF
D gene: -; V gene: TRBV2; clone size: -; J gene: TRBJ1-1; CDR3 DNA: TGTGCCAGCAGACCCGACGGTGGGGCTTTCTTT; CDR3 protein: CASRPDGGAFF
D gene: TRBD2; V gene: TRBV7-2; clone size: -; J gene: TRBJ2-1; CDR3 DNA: TGTGCCAGCAGCCGCACTAGCGGGGTGAATGAGCAGTTCTTC; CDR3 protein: CASSRTSGVNEQFF
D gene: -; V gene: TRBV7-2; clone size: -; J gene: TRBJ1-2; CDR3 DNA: TGTGCCAGCAGCTTAGGAGGCAGGGATGGCTACACCTTC; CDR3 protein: CASSLGGRDGYTF
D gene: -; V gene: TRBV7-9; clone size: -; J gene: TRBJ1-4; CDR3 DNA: TGTGCCAGCAGCTTTGAGGGTGGCAAACTGTTTTTT; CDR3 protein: CASSFEGGKLFF
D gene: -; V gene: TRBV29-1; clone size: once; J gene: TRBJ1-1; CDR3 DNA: TGCAGCGCGAGAAGGTGGGGAGGGACTGAAGCTTTCTTT; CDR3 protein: CSARRWGGTEAFF
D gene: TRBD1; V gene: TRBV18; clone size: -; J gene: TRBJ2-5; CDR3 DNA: TGTGCCAGCTCGGGGATGACAGGGGCGCAAGAGACCCAGTACTTC; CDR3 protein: CASSGMTGAQETQYF
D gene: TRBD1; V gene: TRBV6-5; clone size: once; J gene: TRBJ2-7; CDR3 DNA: TGTGCCAGCATTCCCGCGGGGACAGGGACCGACGAGCAGTACTTC; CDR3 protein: CASIPAGTGTDEQYF
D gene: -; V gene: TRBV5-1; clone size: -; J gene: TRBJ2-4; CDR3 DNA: TGCGCCAGCAGCTTGGAATGGACCAAAAACATTCAGTACTTC; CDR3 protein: CASSLEWTKNIQYF
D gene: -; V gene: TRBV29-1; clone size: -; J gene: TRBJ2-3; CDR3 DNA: TGCAGCGTTGCTGGGGTTAGCACAGATACGCAGTATTTT; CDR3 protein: CSVAGVSTDTQYF
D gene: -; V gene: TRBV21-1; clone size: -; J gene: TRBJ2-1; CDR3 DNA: TGTGCCAGCACTGGGGCGCAGGTATACAATGAGCAGTTCTTC; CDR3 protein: CASTGAQVYNEQFF
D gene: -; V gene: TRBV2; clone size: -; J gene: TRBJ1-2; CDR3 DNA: TGTGCCAGCAGTGAAACAGGGCAGATCTATGGCTACACCTTC; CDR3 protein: CASSETGQIYGYTF
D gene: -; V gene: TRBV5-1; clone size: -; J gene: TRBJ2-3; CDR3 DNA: TGCGCCAGCAGCCCAGAAAACACAGATACGCAGTATTTT; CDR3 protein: CASSPENTDTQYF
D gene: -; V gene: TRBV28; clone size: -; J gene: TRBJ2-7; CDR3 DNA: TGTGCCAGCAGCTCCTCCGGCTCCTACGAGCAGTACTTC; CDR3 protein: CASSSSGSYEQYF